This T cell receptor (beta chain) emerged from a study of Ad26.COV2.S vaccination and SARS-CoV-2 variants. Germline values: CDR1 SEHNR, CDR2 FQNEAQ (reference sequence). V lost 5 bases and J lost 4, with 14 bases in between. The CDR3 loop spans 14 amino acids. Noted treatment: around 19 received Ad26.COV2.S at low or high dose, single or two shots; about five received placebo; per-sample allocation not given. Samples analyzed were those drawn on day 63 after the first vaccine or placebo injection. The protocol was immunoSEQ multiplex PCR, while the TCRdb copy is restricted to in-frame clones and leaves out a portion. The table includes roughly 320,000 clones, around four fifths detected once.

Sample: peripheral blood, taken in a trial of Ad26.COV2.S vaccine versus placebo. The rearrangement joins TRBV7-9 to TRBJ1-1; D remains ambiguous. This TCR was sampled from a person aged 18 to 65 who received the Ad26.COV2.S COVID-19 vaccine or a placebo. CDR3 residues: CASSNPARPTEAFF. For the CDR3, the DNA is TGTGCCAGCAGCAACCCCGCTCGGCCCACTGAAGCTTTCTTT.